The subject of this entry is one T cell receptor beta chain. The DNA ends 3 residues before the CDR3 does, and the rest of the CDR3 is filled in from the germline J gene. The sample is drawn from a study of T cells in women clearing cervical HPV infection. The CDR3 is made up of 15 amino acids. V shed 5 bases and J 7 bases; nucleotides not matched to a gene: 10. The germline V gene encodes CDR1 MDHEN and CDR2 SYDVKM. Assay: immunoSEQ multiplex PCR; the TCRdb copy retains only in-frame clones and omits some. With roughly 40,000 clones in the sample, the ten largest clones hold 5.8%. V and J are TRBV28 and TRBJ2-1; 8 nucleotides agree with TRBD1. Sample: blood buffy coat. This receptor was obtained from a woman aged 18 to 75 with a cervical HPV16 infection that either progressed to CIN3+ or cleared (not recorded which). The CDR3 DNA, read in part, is TGTGCCAGCAGTCCCCCGGACAGGGTCAAGAATGAG. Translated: CASSPPDRVKNE. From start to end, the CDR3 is CASSPPDRVKNEQFF.